This T cell receptor beta chain derives from a study of blood T cells in healthy people across ages. There are 13 residues in the CDR3. Looked up from germline, CDR1 is SQVTM and CDR2 is ANQGSEA. Trimming removed 6 bases from V and 2 bases from J; junction bases left unmatched: 5. The authors ran a second PCR of about 6 to 11 cycles using a sample-barcoded 5' primer and a J-beta primer mix. TCRdb passed the 5' RACE reads through MiXCR, listing each CDR3 protein once. This table holds approximately 800,000 distinct CDR3 sequences, roughly 26% found once. Concerning this clonotype: Its antigen is still unknown.

Notes on the study in general: Reliance upon unsorted PBMCs precluded definitive naive versus antigen-experienced comparison.

The sample was also linked to a second study, of T cells of mothers and their children. Per that paper: A few healthy Caucasian mothers and their six children donated. cDNA synthesis used all extracted RNA, approximately 1.5 ug per 15 ul. The study obtained over 9 million TCR beta CDR3 reads per mother and 3 million to 3.5 million per child.

This receptor was obtained from a boy between 5 and 17 years old in good health. Source material: blood. The V gene is TRBV29-1, the J gene TRBJ1-2; 8 positions match TRBD1. The CDR3 DNA reads TGCAGCGTGTGGACAGGGCGAAACTATGGCTACACCTTC. Translating it yields CSVWTGRNYGYTF.